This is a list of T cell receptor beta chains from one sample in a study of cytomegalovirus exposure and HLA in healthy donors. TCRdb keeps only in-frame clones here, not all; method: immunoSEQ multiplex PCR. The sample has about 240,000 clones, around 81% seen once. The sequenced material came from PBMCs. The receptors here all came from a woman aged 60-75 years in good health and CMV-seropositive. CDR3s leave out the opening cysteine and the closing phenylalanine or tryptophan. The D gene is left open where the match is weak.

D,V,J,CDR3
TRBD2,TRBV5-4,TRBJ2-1,ASSKTSGKISEQF
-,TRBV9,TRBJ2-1,ASSPTTAGEQF
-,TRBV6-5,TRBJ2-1,ASRASYNEQF
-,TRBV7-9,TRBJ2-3,ASSRGQSTDTQY
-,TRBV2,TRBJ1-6,ASSKDTNSPLH
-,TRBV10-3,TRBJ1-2,ATRTDQTNGYT
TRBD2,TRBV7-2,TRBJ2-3,ASSLAERGLAKGRDTQY
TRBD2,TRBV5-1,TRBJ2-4,ASSPRTSGSKNIQY
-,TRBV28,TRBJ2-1,ASSPGLPQF
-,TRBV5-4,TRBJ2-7,ASSSSLTRGDREQY
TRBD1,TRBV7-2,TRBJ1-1,ASSPSWQGETEAF
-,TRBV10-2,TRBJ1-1,ASREPPRDTEAF
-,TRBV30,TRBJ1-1,AWEGSRGYPEAF
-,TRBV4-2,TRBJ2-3,ASSQETGSTDTQY
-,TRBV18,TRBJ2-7,ASSPPVRQGYEQY
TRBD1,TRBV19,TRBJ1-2,ASSIGSPAGGYGYT
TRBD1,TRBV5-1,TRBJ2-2,ASSPRQGSGELF
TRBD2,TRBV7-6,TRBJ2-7,ASSPTSGSDEQY
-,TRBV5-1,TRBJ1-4,ASSLAGQLATNEKLF
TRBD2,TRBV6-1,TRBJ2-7,ASTGTSGIFEQY
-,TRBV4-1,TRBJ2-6,ASRTTGANVLT
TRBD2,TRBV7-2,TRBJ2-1,ASSSSSGSFEQF
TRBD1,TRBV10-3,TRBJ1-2,AISPLEGASYGYT
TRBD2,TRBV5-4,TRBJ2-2,AVSPGLASPGELF
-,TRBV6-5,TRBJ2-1,ASRRRTSSYNEQF
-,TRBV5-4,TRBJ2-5,ASSSWTAPSSQY